In its sample, the clone carrying this T cell receptor (beta chain) was seen once. The sample carries other DNA sequences with the same CDR3. The CDR3 is 11 amino acids. V shed 3 bases and J shed 1 base, with 3 bases lying between them. Germline V gene lookup returns CDR1 GTSNPN and CDR2 SVGIG (reference sequence). The data originate from a study of technical replicates of blood from a few donors. Measured with immunoSEQ multiplex PCR; TCRdb has only the in-frame clones, and not every one. The sample lists about 68,000 clones; around 97% were seen once. The chain couples TRBV30 to TRBJ1-1; no definite D call. The clonotype originates from a human donor in good health. The sample was T cells isolated from PBMCs. DNA of the CDR3: TGTGCCTGGAGCCGGAACACTGAAGCTTTCTTT. Protein: CAWSRNTEAFF. Supplemented by reference TRBV30 and TRBJ1-1, the full variable domain reads SQTIHQWPATLVQPVGSPLSLECTVEGTSNPNLYWYRQAAGRGLQLLFYSVGIGQISSEVPQNLSASRPQDRQFILSSKKLLLSDSGFYLCAWSRNTEAFFGQGTRLTVV.